This TCR beta chain comes out of a study of blood T cell repertoires in COVID-19. Study-wide background: The study drew acute and convalescent COVID-19 samples from the United States, Italy and Spain. The analysed material was cDNA or gDNA that came from T cells, B-cell-depleted T cells, or PBMCs.

V was trimmed by 6 bases and J by 8 bases, leaving 16 bases between them. Germline loops: CDR1 SQVTM, CDR2 ANQGSEA. CDR3 size: 12 residues. Seattle's enrolled individuals joined amid active infection and were then monitored longitudinally. In the original processing: Scientists estimated how many nucleated cells there were by amplifying reference gene primers. Here immunoSEQ multiplex PCR was the method, and the copy in TCRdb shows in-frame clones only, minus some. The DNA was the basis for D and trimming; V, J and clone size are from that table. Among about 150,000 clones, 75% to 85% were seen once, and the ten largest hold 12%.

The sequence was collected from a woman in her sixties or seventies with COVID-19, enrolled during active disease. This chain connects TRBV29-1 to TRBJ1-2; tentative D call: TRBD1 (6 bases). The sequenced sample was peripheral blood. This chain's CDR3 is CSVDTGTQGYTF. CDR3 nucleotides: TGCAGCGTGGATACCGGGACACAGGGCTACACCTTC.